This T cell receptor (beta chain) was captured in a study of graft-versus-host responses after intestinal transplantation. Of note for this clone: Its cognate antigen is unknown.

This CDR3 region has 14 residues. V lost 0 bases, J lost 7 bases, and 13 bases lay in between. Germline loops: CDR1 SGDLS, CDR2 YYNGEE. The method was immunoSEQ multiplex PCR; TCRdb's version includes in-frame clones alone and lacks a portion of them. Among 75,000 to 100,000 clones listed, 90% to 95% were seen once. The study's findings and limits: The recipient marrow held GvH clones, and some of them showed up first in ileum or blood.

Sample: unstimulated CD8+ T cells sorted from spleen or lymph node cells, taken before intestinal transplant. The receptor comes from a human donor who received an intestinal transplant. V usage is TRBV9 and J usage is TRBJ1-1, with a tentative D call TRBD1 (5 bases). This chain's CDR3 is CASSVEAGSVEAFF. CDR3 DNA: TGTGCCAGCAGCGTAGAAGCAGGGTCGGTTGAAGCTTTCTTT.